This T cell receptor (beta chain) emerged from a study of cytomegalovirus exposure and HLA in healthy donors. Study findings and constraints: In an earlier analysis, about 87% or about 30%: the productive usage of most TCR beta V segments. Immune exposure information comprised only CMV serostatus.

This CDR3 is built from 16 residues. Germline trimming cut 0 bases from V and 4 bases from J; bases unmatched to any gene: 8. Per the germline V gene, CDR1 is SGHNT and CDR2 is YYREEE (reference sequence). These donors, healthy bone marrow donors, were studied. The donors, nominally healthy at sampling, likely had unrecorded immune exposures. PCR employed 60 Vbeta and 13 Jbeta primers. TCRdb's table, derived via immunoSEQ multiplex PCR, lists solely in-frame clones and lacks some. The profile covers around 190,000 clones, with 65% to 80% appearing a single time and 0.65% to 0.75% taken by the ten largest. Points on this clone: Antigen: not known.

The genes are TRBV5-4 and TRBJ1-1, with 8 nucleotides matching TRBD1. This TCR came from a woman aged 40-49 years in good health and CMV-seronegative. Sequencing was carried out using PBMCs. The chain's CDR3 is CASSLVPAGGGTEAFF. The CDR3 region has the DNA TGTGCCAGCAGCTTGGTTCCGGCAGGGGGCGGCACTGAAGCTTTCTTT.